The 13 T cell receptor beta chains in this list originate from one sample, sequenced in a study of metastatic and nonmetastatic thyroid tumors. TCRdb re-called the PCR reads via MiXCR. The data show about 6,000 clones, 25% to 30% seen once. Not a single patient had been given any form of treatment at any point before undergoing thyroid surgery. Sequenced sample: adjacent normal tissue. The receptor source for this set is a female donor with papillary thyroid cancer or a benign thyroid nodule (not recorded which). Some clones in this sample may be carry-over from other donors' samples.

By share, this clone counts as large. The rearrangement links TRBV6-5 to TRBJ2-2; 11 bases map to TRBD2. The CDR3 sequence is 18 residues long. Germline CDR1 and CDR2: MNHEY and SVGAGI. V trimming: 2 bases; J trimming: 4 bases; junction bases outside the gene matches: 9. DNA for the CDR3: TGTGCCAGCAGTTACCTAGCGGGAGGAATCGGCCCCACCGGGGAGCTGTTTTTT. Protein product: CASSYLAGGIGPTGELFF.

By share, this clone counts as large (0.1 to 1%). The chain joins TRBV6-1 to TRBJ1-1; TRBD1 agrees at 7 bases. The CDR3 consists of 16 residues. After removal of 0 bases from V and 3 bases from J, the junction contained 7 bases not matched to a gene. CDR1 is MNHNS, CDR2 SASEGT, per germline. This chain's CDR3 is CASSEAYGTDYTEAFF. In nucleotides, the CDR3 is TGTGCCAGCAGTGAAGCATACGGGACAGACTACACTGAAGCTTTCTTT.

The chain joins TRBV20-1 to TRBJ2-7, with 8 bases matching TRBD2. The CDR3 totals 18 residues. Germline V CDR1 and CDR2: DFQATT, SNEGSKA (reference sequence). Losses at the gene ends were 0 bases for V and 6 bases for J; bases not matched to a gene: 19. The CDR3 here is CSARDRLAGLLLTAEQYF. CDR3 DNA: TGCAGTGCTAGAGATAGGCTAGCGGGCCTCCTCCTGACGGCCGAGCAGTACTTC.

The chain has TRBV30 and TRBJ2-2, with no clear D. Per the germline V gene, CDR1 is GTSNPN and CDR2 is SVGIG (reference sequence). The CDR3 runs 13 residues. Trimming stripped 3 bases from V and 7 bases from J, with 12 bases between. In DNA, the CDR3 is TGTGCCTGGAGGGCCCCCCTGGGCGGGGAGCTGTTTTTT. Protein: CAWRAPLGGELFF.

This clone was observed a few times. The gene calls are TRBV28 and TRBJ2-3; TRBD1 matches at 9 bases. In germline, CDR1 is MDHEN, CDR2 SYDVKM. V gave up 2 bases and J gave up 5 bases; unmatched junction bases: 5. There are 15 residues in the CDR3. CDR3 sequence (DNA): TGTGCCAGCAGTTTAGGGACAGGGTTCGAAGATACGCAGTATTTT. This encodes CASSLGTGFEDTQYF.

This clone was seen more than once but under ten times. V gene TRBV6-6 combines with J gene TRBJ2-5; D may be TRBD1 (6 bases). The germline CDR1 and CDR2 sequences are MNHNY and SVGAGI (reference sequence). Trimming pared 2 bases from V and 1 base from J, leaving 14 bases between. This CDR3 region has 16 residues. The CDR3 loop reads CASSYTLQGIQETQYF. As DNA, the CDR3 is TGTGCCAGCAGTTACACACTACAGGGTATCCAAGAGACCCAGTACTTC.

This clone was seen repeatedly, ten times or more. V usage is TRBV5-4 and J usage is TRBJ2-7; TRBD1 matches 7 bases. The CDR3 is 13 residues long. The germline V gene encodes CDR1 SGHNT and CDR2 YYREEE (reference sequence). The J segment lost 5 bases and the V segment lost 5 bases, leaving 7 bases of the junction unmatched. CDR3 protein: CASSFRQGNEQYF. CDR3 nucleotide sequence: TGTGCCAGCAGTTTTAGACAGGGAAACGAGCAGTACTTC.

Within the sample, this clone is large. The J gene is TRBJ1-1, the V gene TRBV6-2 or TRBV6-3, with a weak D call TRBD1 (6 bases). The CDR3 loop spans 15 amino acids. Per the germline V gene, CDR1 is MNHEY and CDR2 is SVGEGT. V was pared by 6 bases and J by 1 base, with 15 bases between. The CDR3 reads CASSPPGHRNTEAFF. CDR3 sequence (DNA): TGTGCCAGCAGCCCCCCGGGACACCGGAACACTGAAGCTTTCTTT.

In this sample, this clone turned up a few times. The chain carries TRBV28 and TRBJ2-7; 8 nucleotides line up with TRBD2. With V trimmed by 8 bases and J by 6 bases, 6 bases remained unmatched. This CDR3 has 12 amino acids. Germline V CDR1 and CDR2: MDHEN, SYDVKM. The CDR3 loop is CASWPGGGEQYF. The CDR3 DNA sequence: TGTGCCAGCTGGCCGGGGGGGGGCGAGCAGTACTTC. Drawing the rest from reference TRBV28 and TRBJ2-7, the complete variable domain is DVKVTQSSRYLVKRTGEKVFLECVQDMDHENMFWYRQDPGLGLRLIYFSYDVKMKEKGDIPEGYSVSREKKERFSLILESASTNQTSMYLCASWPGGGEQYFGPGTRLTVT.

The chain uses TRBV20-1 and TRBJ1-6; D is unresolved. CDR3 length: 12 amino acids. Germline V gives CDR1 DFQATT, CDR2 SNEGSKA (reference sequence). V was cut by 1 base and J by 10 bases, with 8 bases left in between. In DNA, the CDR3 is TGCAGTGCTAGAGCCGTGGGCTCACCCCTCCACTTT. Its translation: CSARAVGSPLHF.

The chain carries TRBV28 and TRBJ2-7; the D is unclear. The germline CDR1 and CDR2 sequences are MDHEN and SYDVKM. The CDR3 spans 12 residues. V was trimmed by 7 bases and J by 7 bases, leaving 14 bases between them. CDR3 nucleotides: TGTGCCAGCACTCCGGGCTCACGGGAGCAGTACTTC. Its translation: CASTPGSREQYF.

The sample holds a few counts of this clone. This chain uses TRBV19 with TRBJ2-2; D is possibly TRBD1 (5 bases). This CDR3 has 13 amino acids. V was clipped by 8 bases and J by 3 bases, with 10 bases between them. CDR1 and CDR2 from the germline V gene are LNHDA and SQIVND (reference sequence). The CDR3 spells CASDSGYTGELFF. CDR3 DNA sequence: TGTGCCAGTGACAGTGGGTACACCGGGGAGCTGTTTTTT.

This clone was found a few times. J is TRBJ1-2 and V is TRBV19, with D maybe TRBD1 (6 bases). This CDR3 comprises 15 residues. Germline values: CDR1 LNHDA, CDR2 SQIVND (reference sequence). V lost 7 bases, J lost 6 bases, and 21 bases lay in between. The CDR3 reads CASTNPTGIGNGYTF. Written as DNA, the CDR3 is TGTGCCAGTACCAACCCAACAGGGATTGGGAATGGCTACACCTTC.